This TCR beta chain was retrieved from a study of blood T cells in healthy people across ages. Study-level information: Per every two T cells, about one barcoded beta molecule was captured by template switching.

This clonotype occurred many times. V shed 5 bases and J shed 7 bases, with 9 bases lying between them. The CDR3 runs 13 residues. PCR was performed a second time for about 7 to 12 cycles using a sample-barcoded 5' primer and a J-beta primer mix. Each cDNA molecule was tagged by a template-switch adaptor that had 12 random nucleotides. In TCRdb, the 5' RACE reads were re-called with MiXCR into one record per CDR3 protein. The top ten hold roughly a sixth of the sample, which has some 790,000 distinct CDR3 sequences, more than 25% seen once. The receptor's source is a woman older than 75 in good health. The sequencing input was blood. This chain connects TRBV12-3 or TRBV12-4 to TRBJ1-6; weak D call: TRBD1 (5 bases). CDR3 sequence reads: CASSRDRNSPLHF. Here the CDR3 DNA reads TGTGCCAGCAGTAGGGACCGGAATTCACCCCTCCACTTT.